These 19 T cell receptor beta chains were sequenced from one sample in a study of cytomegalovirus exposure and HLA in healthy donors. The primer mix had 60 Vbeta and 13 Jbeta primers. The method was immunoSEQ multiplex PCR; TCRdb's version includes in-frame clones alone and lacks a portion of them. The sample comprises around 72,000 clones, 65% to 70% of which are singletons, and less than 25% rests with the top ten. The source material was PBMCs. These receptor sequences come from a man aged 35 to 55 in good health and CMV-seropositive.

This chain joins TRBV27 and TRBJ2-5, with 9 bases that match TRBD2. The CDR3 length is 15 residues. The germline gives CDR1 MNHEY, CDR2 SMNVEV (reference sequence). The trim removed 3 bases at V and 5 bases at J, leaving 7 bases unmatched. The CDR3 spells CASSFSLAGSETQYF. Written as DNA, the CDR3 is TGTGCCAGCAGTTTCTCCCTAGCGGGGTCGGAGACCCAGTACTTC.

About this clone itself: An end of the junction differs from the germline gene, which may be a read error. The rearrangement uses TRBV2 and TRBJ2-2, with D possibly TRBD2 on 5 matching bases. Germline V gene sequence: CDR1 SNHLY, CDR2 FYNNEI. This CDR3 region has 13 residues. The chain's CDR3 is CASSEPSSGELFF. CDR3 coding DNA: TGTGCCAGCAGTGAACCCAGCTCCGGGGAGTTGTTTTTT. Variable domain in full (rest from reference TRBV2 and TRBJ2-2): EPEVTQTPSHQVTQMGQEVILRCVPISNHLYFYWYRQILGQKVEFLVSFYNNEISEKSEIFDDQFSVERPDGSNFTLKIRSTKLEDSAMYFCASSEPSSGELFFGEGSRLTVL.

V and J are TRBV15 and TRBJ1-1; 9 nucleotides align to TRBD1. This CDR3 is 14 amino acids long. J was trimmed by 8 bases and V by 2 bases; bases with no gene match: 6. From germline, CDR1 is LNHNV and CDR2 YYDKDF (reference sequence). Here the CDR3 reads CATSRLRTGDEAFF. The CDR3, as DNA: TGTGCCACCAGCAGACTTAGGACAGGGGACGAAGCTTTCTTT.

This sequence joins TRBV29-1 and TRBJ1-4; D may be TRBD1 (5 bases). This CDR3 region has 14 residues. Trimming stripped 5 bases from V and 8 bases from J, with 18 bases between. The germline V gene encodes CDR1 SQVTM and CDR2 ANQGSEA. The CDR3 here is CSVLGRRGEEKLFF. CDR3 nucleotides: TGCAGCGTTTTAGGGAGGAGAGGGGAAGAAAAACTGTTTTTT.

The chain combines TRBV6-5 with TRBJ1-5; 10 nucleotides agree with TRBD1. The V gene end was trimmed by 6 bases and the J gene end by 6 bases; junction bases not matched to a gene: 8. The CDR3 covers 15 residues. Per the germline V gene, CDR1 is MNHEY and CDR2 is SVGAGI. Written as DNA, the CDR3 is TGTGCCAGCAGGACCGGGACAGGGGCTCTTCAGCCCCAGCATTTT. Translating it yields CASRTGTGALQPQHF.

This rearrangement joins TRBV6-5 to TRBJ1-2; D remains ambiguous. V gave up 2 bases and J gave up 4 bases, with 11 bases separating them. This CDR3 spans 14 amino acids. Germline V CDR1 and CDR2: MNHEY, SVGAGI. DNA for the CDR3: TGTGCCAGCAGTTACAGGGCGGGATCCTATGGCTACACCTTC. This translates into CASSYRAGSYGYTF.

The V and J genes are TRBV19 and TRBJ2-2, with a tentative D call TRBD1 (5 bases). The CDR3 has 13 residues. Germline V gene data show CDR1 as LNHDA and CDR2 as SQIVND (reference sequence). V was trimmed by 5 bases and J by 8 bases, leaving 12 bases between them. CDR3: CASSFRTPGELFF. Written as DNA, the CDR3 is TGTGCCAGTAGTTTTCGGACACCAGGGGAGCTGTTTTTT.

This sequence joins TRBV19 and TRBJ1-3; no definite D call. V was trimmed by 0 bases and J by 0 bases, leaving 9 bases between them. Germline V gene sequence: CDR1 LNHDA, CDR2 SQIVND (reference sequence). The CDR3 totals 16 residues. The CDR3 sequence: CASSIDLAISGNTIYF. The CDR3 DNA reads TGTGCCAGTAGTATAGATCTGGCCATCTCTGGAAACACCATATATTTT.

The chain employs TRBV25-1 and TRBJ2-5, with TRBD2 as a possible D gene (6 bases). The length of the CDR3 is 14 residues. V lost 4 bases, J lost 0 bases, and 9 bases lay in between. Germline V gene sequence: CDR1 MGHDK, CDR2 SYGVNS. DNA of the CDR3: TGTGCCAGCAGTGGGGGGGTGTACCAAGAGACCCAGTACTTC. Amino acid sequence: CASSGGVYQETQYF.

The rearrangement joins TRBV6-1 to TRBJ2-5, with 10 bases matching TRBD2. The CDR3 covers 15 residues. CDR1 and CDR2 (germline): MNHNS, SASEGT. V lost 4 bases, J lost 4 bases, and 6 bases stayed unmatched. CDR3 coding DNA: TGTGCCAGCAGTGCTCAGCGGGGGGGCCGAGAGACCCAGTACTTC. Protein: CASSAQRGGRETQYF.

CDR3 residues: CASSWDRDQPQHF. The CDR3 DNA follows: TGCGCCAGCAGCTGGGACAGAGATCAGCCCCAGCATTTT. The chain recombines TRBV5-1 with TRBJ1-5; 7 bases fit TRBD1. The CDR3 consists of 13 residues. The J segment lost 5 bases and the V segment lost 3 bases, leaving 2 bases of the junction unmatched. Germline CDR1 is SGHRS and CDR2 is YFSETQ.

The chain has TRBV5-6 and TRBJ2-7; perhaps TRBD1 as D (5 bases). The V gene's germline CDR1 is SGHDT and CDR2 YYEEEE. Trimming took off 0 bases at V and 3 bases at J, with 10 bases between the two ends. The CDR3 spans 14 residues. CDR3 nucleotide sequence: TGTGCCAGCAGCTTGGGACAGTCTATCTACGAGCAGTACTTC. Protein: CASSLGQSIYEQYF.

This sequence joins TRBV9 and TRBJ1-1; the match to TRBD1 covers 12 bases. The V gene's germline CDR1 is SGDLS and CDR2 YYNGEE. CDR3 length: 15 residues. Germline trimming cut 3 bases from V and 2 bases from J; bases unmatched to any gene: 2. CDR3 amino acids: CASSDGTGGNTEAFF. In DNA form, the CDR3 reads TGTGCCAGCAGCGATGGGACAGGGGGCAACACTGAAGCTTTCTTT.

The chain is built from TRBV6-1 and TRBJ2-2; 8 bases match TRBD1. The CDR3 is 14 residues long. V was clipped by 6 bases and J by 7 bases; unmatched bases: 7. Germline CDR1 MNHNS, CDR2 SASEGT. The CDR3 DNA reads as TGTGCCAGCAGGACAGGGGATGGCTTCGGGGAGCTGTTTTTT. Protein product: CASRTGDGFGELFF.

As concerns this clone: This specimen includes other DNA sequences encoding the same CDR3. The V gene is TRBV5-1, the J gene TRBJ1-2; 7 bases agree with TRBD1. V was clipped by 0 bases and J by 1 base; unmatched bases: 3. The CDR3 contains 15 residues. The germline gives CDR1 SGHRS, CDR2 YFSETQ. CDR3 coding DNA: TGCGCCAGCAGCTTGGGGACAGGCCTTAACTATGGCTACACCTTC. Amino acids: CASSLGTGLNYGYTF. The complete variable domain, with remaining parts taken from reference TRBV5-1 and TRBJ1-2, reads KAGVTQTPRYLIKTRGQQVTLSCSPISGHRSVSWYQQTPGQGLQFLFEYFSETQRNKGNFPGRFSGRQFSNSRSEMNVSTLELGDSALYLCASSLGTGLNYGYTFGSGTRLTVV.

The chain links TRBV2 to TRBJ1-5, with D possibly TRBD1 on 5 matching bases. Germline-derived CDR1 and CDR2 are SNHLY and FYNNEI. Trimming took off 4 bases at V and 4 bases at J, with 14 bases between the two ends. This CDR3 contains 15 residues. The CDR3 is CASSGGRELNQPQHF. In DNA, the CDR3 is TGTGCCAGCAGTGGGGGCCGGGAGTTGAATCAGCCCCAGCATTTT.

CDR3 in amino acids: CASSQGDSFTDTQYF. The CDR3 DNA follows: TGTGCCAGCAGCCAAGGGGACAGCTTCACAGATACGCAGTATTTT. V usage is TRBV13 and J usage is TRBJ2-3; 7 bases map to TRBD1. Trimming took 5 bases from V and 2 from J; bases not matched to a gene: 7. Germline V gene sequence: CDR1 PRHDT, CDR2 FYEKMQ (reference sequence). The CDR3 is 15 residues long.

This clone was picked up one time. The chain recombines TRBV6-5 with TRBJ1-3; 8 nucleotides align to TRBD1. CDR3 length equals 15 residues. CDR1 is MNHEY and CDR2 is SVGAGI in the germline V gene. J gave up 0 bases and V 6 bases, and 4 bases lay outside the gene matches. The DNA of the CDR3 is TGTGCCAGCAGCTCAGGGACAGGCTCTGGAAACACCATATATTTT. This codes for CASSSGTGSGNTIYF.

The rearrangement links TRBV9 to TRBJ1-1; maybe TRBD1 (6 bases). This CDR3 comprises 12 residues. Germline CDR1 is SGDLS and CDR2 is YYNGEE. The V end lost 4 bases, the J end lost 11 bases, and 15 bases lay between the germline ends. CDR3 protein: CASSPTDSHAFF. In DNA, the CDR3 is TGTGCCAGCAGCCCAACGGACAGTCACGCTTTCTTT.